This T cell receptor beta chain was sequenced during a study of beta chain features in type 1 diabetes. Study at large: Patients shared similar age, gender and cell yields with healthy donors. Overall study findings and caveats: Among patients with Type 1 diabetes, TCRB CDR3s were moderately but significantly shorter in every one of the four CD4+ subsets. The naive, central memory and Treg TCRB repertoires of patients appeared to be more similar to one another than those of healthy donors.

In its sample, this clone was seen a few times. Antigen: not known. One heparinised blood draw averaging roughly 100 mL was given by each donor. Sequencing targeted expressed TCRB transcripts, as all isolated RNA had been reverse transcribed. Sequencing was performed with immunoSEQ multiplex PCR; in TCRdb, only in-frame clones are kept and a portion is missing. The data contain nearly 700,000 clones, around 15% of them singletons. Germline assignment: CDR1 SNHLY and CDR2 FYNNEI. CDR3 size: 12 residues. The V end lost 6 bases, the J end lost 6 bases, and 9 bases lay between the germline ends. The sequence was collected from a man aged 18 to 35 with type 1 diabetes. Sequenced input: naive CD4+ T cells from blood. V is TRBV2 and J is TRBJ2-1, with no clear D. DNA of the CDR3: TGTGCCAGCAGGGAGCTTTTCAATGAGCAGTTCTTC. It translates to CASRELFNEQFF.